Each of the 26 T cell receptor beta chains below was sequenced from the same sample in a study of shared clonotypes between healthy human individuals. The repertoire was sequenced with immunoSEQ multiplex PCR; TCRdb's copy has only in-frame clones and lacks some. The data hold 1.5 million to 2.5 million clones, with about 95% observed a single time. Positively selected for CCR7, the CD45RO-negative cells used as naive CD8 cells excluded terminally differentiated effector memory CD45RA+ cells. Sequencing used naive CD8+ T cells sorted from blood. The receptors here all came from a man younger than 30 in good health.

J is TRBJ2-7 and V is TRBV7-9, with 8 bases identical to TRBD2. Germline lookup yields CDR1 SEHNR and CDR2 FQNEAQ (reference sequence). V lost 5 bases and J lost 5; bases outside the gene matches: 11. The length of the CDR3 is 15 residues. CDR3: CASSPRTSLRDEQYF. The DNA for the CDR3 is TGTGCCAGCAGCCCGCGGACTAGCTTAAGGGACGAGCAGTACTTC.

CDR3 residues: CASSHKDRGVQETQYF. The CDR3 DNA sequence: TGCGCCAGCAGTCACAAAGACAGGGGGGTTCAAGAGACCCAGTACTTC. The V gene is TRBV23-1, the J gene TRBJ2-5, with 9 bases matching TRBD1. TRBV23-1 is reported as an ORF; its role is uncertain. Trimming cost V 3 bases and J 2 bases; bases outside gene matches: 7. The CDR3 has 16 residues.

This clone appeared a single time. The chain combines TRBV4-1 with TRBJ2-7; the match to TRBD2 covers 7 bases. Germline V gives CDR1 MGHRA, CDR2 YSYEKL. The CDR3 length is 18 residues. The J segment lost 0 bases and the V segment lost 1 base, leaving 12 bases of the junction unmatched. The CDR3: CASSQGGSGRLSSYEQYF. As DNA, the CDR3 is TGCGCCAGCAGCCAAGGAGGTAGCGGGCGGCTGAGCTCCTACGAGCAGTACTTC.

CDR3 sequence (DNA): TGCGCCAGCAGCCAAGATGAGGCACAGGGTGGTTTGGCTGGCTACACCTTC. Its translation is CASSQDEAQGGLAGYTF. The V call is TRBV4-1, the J call TRBJ1-2; maybe TRBD1 (6 bases). Trimming took 0 bases from V and 7 from J, leaving 21 bases between them. The CDR3 loop spans 17 amino acids. Germline-derived CDR1 and CDR2 are MGHRA and YSYEKL.

The rearrangement links TRBV25-1 to TRBJ1-2; 12 bases map to TRBD1. In germline, CDR1 is MGHDK, CDR2 SYGVNS. J lost 4 bases, V lost 4 bases, and 4 bases had no gene match. The CDR3 has 15 residues. In DNA, the CDR3 is TGTGCCAGCAGTGGTGGGACAGGGGGCTTCTATGGCTACACCTTC. Translated: CASSGGTGGFYGYTF.

Of note for this clone: The same CDR3 can be traced to other DNA sequences in this sample. The V gene is TRBV7-9, the J gene TRBJ1-1; no reliable D call. Trimming removed 5 bases from V and 2 bases from J, with 9 bases in between. The CDR3 totals 13 residues. CDR1 SEHNR and CDR2 FQNEAQ come from the germline V gene (reference sequence). The CDR3 region has the DNA TGTGCCAGCAGCCCATCAGGTAACACTGAAGCTTTCTTT. Protein: CASSPSGNTEAFF.

V gene TRBV10-3 combines with J gene TRBJ2-1; TRBD2 is a possible D gene (6 bases). Germline CDR1 and CDR2: ENHRY and SYGVKD. V was trimmed by 2 bases and J by 4 bases, leaving 12 bases between them. The CDR3 spans 15 residues. CDR3 residues: CAISEASEMYNEQFF. The CDR3 region has the DNA TGTGCCATCAGTGAGGCTAGCGAGATGTACAATGAGCAGTTCTTC.

The chain has TRBV6-6 and TRBJ2-2; D gene uncertain. Deletions cut 0 bases from V and 10 bases from J, with 6 bases between. The CDR3 loop spans 12 amino acids. CDR1 and CDR2 (germline): MNHNY, SVGAGI (reference sequence). CDR3 DNA sequence: TGTGCCAGCAGTTACTCAAATCAGGAGCTGTTTTTT. Translating it yields CASSYSNQELFF.

V and J are TRBV4-3 and TRBJ1-2; D is unclear. The CDR3 has 14 residues. The V end lost 0 bases, the J end lost 4 bases, and 9 bases lay between the germline ends. Germline V CDR1 and CDR2: LGHNA, YSLEER. The CDR3 sequence is CASSQDWSAYGYTF. The CDR3 nucleotides read TGCGCCAGCAGCCAAGATTGGTCAGCCTATGGCTACACCTTC.

V usage is TRBV4-1 and J usage is TRBJ2-7, with a weak D call TRBD2 (6 bases). This CDR3 is 17 amino acids long. Per germline, CDR1 MGHRA and CDR2 YSYEKL. V lost 2 bases, J lost 0 bases, and 17 bases lay in between. CDR3 in DNA: TGCGCCAGCAGCCAACTACCGAGCGGGTGGAGCTCCTACGAGCAGTACTTC. It translates to CASSQLPSGWSSYEQYF.

The chain's CDR3 is CASSYSPLHFEQFF. In nucleotides, the CDR3 is TGTGCCAGCAGTTACTCTCCCCTTCATTTTGAGCAGTTCTTC. The genes are TRBV6-5 and TRBJ2-1; D is unclear. Germline loops: CDR1 MNHEY, CDR2 SVGAGI. The CDR3 spans 14 residues. Trimming left V 0 bases short and J 9 bases short, with 12 bases between.

The CDR3: CASGLGDNEQFF. In DNA, the CDR3 is TGTGCTAGTGGTTTAGGGGATAATGAGCAGTTCTTC. This sequence joins TRBV12-5 and TRBJ2-1, with D perhaps matching TRBD1 (5 bases). V lost 3 bases and J 7 bases, leaving 7 bases between the germline ends. The CDR3 has 12 amino acids. The germline CDR1 and CDR2 sequences are LGHNT and FRNRAP. The full variable domain, in which reference TRBV12-5 and TRBJ2-1 provide the parts outside the CDR3, is DARVTQTPRHKVTEMGQEVTMRCQPILGHNTVFWYRQTMMQGLELLAYFRNRAPLDDSGMPKDRFSAEMPDATLATLKIQPSEPRDSAVYFCASGLGDNEQFFGPGTRLTVL.

For this clone: The germline gene is not matched at one end of the junction; a read error may be the cause. Different DNA sequences within this sample yield the same CDR3. The V and J genes are TRBV4-1 and TRBJ1-5; 7 bases are shared with TRBD1. The CDR3 has 14 amino acids. The germline gives CDR1 MGHRA, CDR2 YSYEKL. In DNA, the CDR3 is TGCGCCAGCAGCCTCGCAGGGGGGAATCAGCCCCAGCACTTT. Translating it yields CASSLAGGNQPQHF.

This sequence joins TRBV9 and TRBJ1-1; maybe TRBD1 (5 bases). Between the trimmed V and J ends, which lost 3 bases and 5 bases, there was a span of 14 bases. CDR1 is SGDLS and CDR2 is YYNGEE in the germline V gene. This CDR3 is 14 amino acids long. CDR3 bases: TGTGCCAGCAGCGGTGGGACGGTGGTTACTGAAGCTTTCTTT. This encodes CASSGGTVVTEAFF. Based on the CDR3 plus reference TRBV9 and TRBJ1-1, the full variable domain is DSGVTQTPKHLITATGQRVTLRCSPRSGDLSVYWYQQSLDQGLQFLIQYYNGEERAKGNILERFSAQQFPDLHSELNLSSLELGDSALYFCASSGGTVVTEAFFGQGTRLTVV.

The chain joins TRBV6-5 to TRBJ2-5; tentatively, D is TRBD1 (7 bases). V was cut by 5 bases and J by 4 bases, with 17 bases left in between. This CDR3 is built from 15 residues. Germline CDR1 reads MNHEY; CDR2 reads SVGAGI. CDR3 DNA: TGTGCCAGCAGTGCCTATTACAGGGGAGGAGAGACCCAGTACTTC. Its translation is CASSAYYRGGETQYF.

CDR3 loop: CASSFAGERYEQYF. CDR3 nucleotides: TGTGCCAGCAGCTTCGCAGGCGAACGCTACGAGCAGTACTTC. The chain carries TRBV11-2 and TRBJ2-7; D not certain. Germline V CDR1 and CDR2: SGHAT, FQNNGV. V was clipped by 3 bases and J by 3 bases, with 12 bases between them. The CDR3 is 14 residues long.

In DNA form, the CDR3 reads TGTGCCAGCAGTGAAGAGATCCGTCAAGGGAACGGCAATCAGCCCCAGCATTTT. Translation gives CASSEEIRQGNGNQPQHF. V usage is TRBV6-1 and J usage is TRBJ1-5; D not certain. From germline, CDR1 is MNHNS and CDR2 SASEGT. This CDR3 region has 18 residues. Trimming removed 1 base at V and 2 bases at J, with 18 bases between.

Regarding this clone: A read error is possible here, since a much larger clone lies one base away. At the DNA level, this CDR3 is encoded by other sequences in the same sample as well. The J gene is TRBJ2-7, the V gene TRBV5-5, with TRBD1 matching 9 bases. CDR1 and CDR2 from the germline V gene are SGHKS and YYEKEE (reference sequence). V lost 3 bases and J lost 3; bases outside the gene matches: 1. The CDR3 contains 13 residues. The CDR3 DNA sequence: TGTGCCAGCAGCTCGGGACAGGGCTACGAGCAGTACTTC. Protein product: CASSSGQGYEQYF.

The chain combines TRBV19 with TRBJ2-7; D perhaps matches TRBD2 (6 bases). Germline loops: CDR1 LNHDA, CDR2 SQIVND (reference sequence). With 1 base removed from V and 2 bases from J, the gap between germline ends came to 12 bases. CDR3 length: 15 residues. The CDR3 DNA is TGTGCCAGTAGTATAGGTCCTAGCGAGCCCTACGAGCAGTACTTC. It codes for CASSIGPSEPYEQYF. Using reference TRBV19 and TRBJ2-7 for the parts outside the CDR3, the full variable domain is DGGITQSPKYLFRKEGQNVTLSCEQNLNHDAMYWYRQDPGQGLRLIYYSQIVNDFQKGDIAEGYSVSREKKESFPLTVTSAQKNPTAFYLCASSIGPSEPYEQYFGPGTRLTVT.

The CDR3 coding sequence is TGCGCCAGCAGCTCGTTCGGGACAGTCATCTACGAGCAGTACTTC. It codes for CASSSFGTVIYEQYF. This chain uses TRBV5-1 with TRBJ2-7, with 7 bases that match TRBD1. Germline CDR1 SGHRS, CDR2 YFSETQ. Trimming took 3 bases from V and 3 from J; bases not matched to a gene: 9. There are 15 residues in the CDR3.

The rearrangement links TRBV6-1 to TRBJ2-1, with a tentative D call TRBD1 (5 bases). Germline CDR1 reads MNHNS; CDR2 reads SASEGT. Trimming stripped 4 bases from V and 4 bases from J, with 17 bases between. This CDR3 is built from 16 residues. CDR3 residues: CASSGPDTRYYNEQFF. The CDR3 coding sequence is TGTGCCAGCAGTGGACCGGACACCCGCTATTACAATGAGCAGTTCTTC.

This clone was picked up one time. The CDR3, as DNA: TGCGCCAGCAGTGAGCAGGGGTCCGCCTACGAGCAGTACTTC. It translates to CASSEQGSAYEQYF. The rearrangement uses TRBV10-2 and TRBJ2-7; weak D call: TRBD1 (6 bases). The CDR3 runs 14 residues. Trimming removed 2 bases at V and 2 bases at J, with 10 bases between. Germline-derived CDR1 and CDR2 are WSHSY and SAAADI.

The V and J genes are TRBV15 and TRBJ2-7; D is uncertain. Germline loops: CDR1 LNHNV, CDR2 YYDKDF (reference sequence). The ends were cut back, 4 bases at V and 1 base at J, with 11 bases in the middle. CDR3 length: 14 residues. The CDR3 loop reads CATSIVSLSYEQYF. CDR3 coding DNA: TGTGCCACCAGCATCGTAAGTTTGTCCTACGAGCAGTACTTC.

The chain recombines TRBV27 with TRBJ1-4, with D uncertain. CDR3 length: 13 amino acids. V dropped 5 bases and J dropped 4 bases, with 8 bases sitting between them. Germline CDR1 and CDR2: MNHEY and SMNVEV (reference sequence). This CDR3 reads CASSGGYNEKLFF. CDR3 DNA: TGTGCCAGCAGTGGCGGCTATAATGAAAAACTGTTTTTT.

The chain recombines TRBV7-9 with TRBJ1-2; D gene ambiguous. Trimming pared 1 base from V and 6 bases from J, leaving 15 bases between. The CDR3 consists of 15 residues. Germline V CDR1 and CDR2: SEHNR, FQNEAQ (reference sequence). CDR3 region: CASSLVGGSEDGYTF. Here the CDR3 DNA reads TGTGCCAGCAGCTTAGTAGGTGGCAGCGAGGATGGCTACACCTTC.

This chain uses TRBV6-5 with TRBJ2-1; TRBD2 matches at 10 bases. This CDR3 has 15 residues. J gave up 8 bases and V 6 bases, and 10 bases lay outside the gene matches. Germline-derived CDR1 and CDR2 are MNHEY and SVGAGI. CDR3 DNA: TGTGCCAGCAGCGCTGGGAGCGGGAGGGTTTATGAGCAGTTCTTC. Translated, it gives CASSAGSGRVYEQFF.